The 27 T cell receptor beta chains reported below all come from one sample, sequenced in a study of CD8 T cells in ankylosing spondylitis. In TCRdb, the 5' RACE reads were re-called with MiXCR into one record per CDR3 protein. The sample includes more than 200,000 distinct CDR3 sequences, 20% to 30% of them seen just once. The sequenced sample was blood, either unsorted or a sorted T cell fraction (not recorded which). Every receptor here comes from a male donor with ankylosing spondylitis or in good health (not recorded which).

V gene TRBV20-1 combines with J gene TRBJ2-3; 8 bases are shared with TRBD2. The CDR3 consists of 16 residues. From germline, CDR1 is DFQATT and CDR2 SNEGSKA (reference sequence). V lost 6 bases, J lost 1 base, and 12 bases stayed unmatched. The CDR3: CSAPHSGTRRTDTQYF. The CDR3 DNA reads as TGCAGTGCACCTCACAGCGGGACTAGGCGCACAGATACGCAGTATTTT.

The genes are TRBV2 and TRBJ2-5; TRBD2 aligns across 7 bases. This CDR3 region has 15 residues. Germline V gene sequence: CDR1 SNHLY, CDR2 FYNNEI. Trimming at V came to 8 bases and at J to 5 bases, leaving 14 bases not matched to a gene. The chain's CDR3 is CASPPGGASGETQYF. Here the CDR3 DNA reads TGTGCCAGCCCCCCCGGAGGGGCTAGCGGCGAGACCCAGTACTTC.

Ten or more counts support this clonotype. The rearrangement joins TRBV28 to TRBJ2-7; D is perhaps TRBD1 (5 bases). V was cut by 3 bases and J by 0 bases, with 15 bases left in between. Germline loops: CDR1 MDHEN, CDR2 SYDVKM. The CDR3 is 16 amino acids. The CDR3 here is CASSFGWAGPSYEQYF. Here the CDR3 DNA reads TGTGCCAGCAGTTTTGGGTGGGCAGGGCCCTCCTACGAGCAGTACTTC.

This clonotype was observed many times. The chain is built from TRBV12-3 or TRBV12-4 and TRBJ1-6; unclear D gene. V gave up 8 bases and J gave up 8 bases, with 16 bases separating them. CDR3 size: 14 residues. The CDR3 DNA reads TGTGCCAGCTCCCCCCAAGCGAAGGATTCACCCCTCCACTTT. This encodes CASSPQAKDSPLHF.

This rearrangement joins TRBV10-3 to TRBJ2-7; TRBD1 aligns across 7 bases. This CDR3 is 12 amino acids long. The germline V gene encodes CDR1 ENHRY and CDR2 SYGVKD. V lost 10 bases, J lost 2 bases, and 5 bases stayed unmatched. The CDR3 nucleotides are TGTGCCACAAGACAGGGCGCCTACGAGCAGTACTTC. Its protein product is CATRQGAYEQYF.

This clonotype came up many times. CDR3 sequence: CASSVGVTDTQYF. The CDR3 DNA sequence: TGTGCCAGCAGCGTCGGGGTGACAGATACGCAGTATTTT. The chain is built from TRBV9 and TRBJ2-3; D possibly corresponds to TRBD2 (5 bases). The germline V gene has CDR1 SGDLS and CDR2 YYNGEE. This CDR3 contains 13 residues. V lost 2 bases and J 3 bases, leaving 7 bases between the germline ends.

In DNA, the CDR3 is TGTGCCAGCAGCCCTAGCGGGGTCCAAGAGACCCAGTACTTC. It codes for CASSPSGVQETQYF. The chain recombines TRBV12-3 or TRBV12-4 with TRBJ2-5, with TRBD2 matching over 9 bases. The CDR3 totals 14 residues. V lost 6 bases and J lost 1; bases outside the gene matches: 3.

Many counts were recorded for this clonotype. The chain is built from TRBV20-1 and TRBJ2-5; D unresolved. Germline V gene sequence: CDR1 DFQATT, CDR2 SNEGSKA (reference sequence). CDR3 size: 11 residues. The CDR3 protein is CSGPLQETQYF. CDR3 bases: TGCAGCGGACCGCTCCAAGAGACCCAGTACTTC.

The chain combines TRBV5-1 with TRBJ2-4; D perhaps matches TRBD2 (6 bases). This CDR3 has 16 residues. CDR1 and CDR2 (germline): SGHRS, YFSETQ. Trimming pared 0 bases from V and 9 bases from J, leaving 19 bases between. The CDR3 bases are TGCGCCAGCAGCTTGGCGCAGGGAGGAAGTAAGAGCATTCAGTACTTC. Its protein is CASSLAQGGSKSIQYF.

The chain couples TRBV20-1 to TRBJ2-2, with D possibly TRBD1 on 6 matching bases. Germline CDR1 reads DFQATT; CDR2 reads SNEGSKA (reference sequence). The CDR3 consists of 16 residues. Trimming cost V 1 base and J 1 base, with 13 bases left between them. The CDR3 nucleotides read TGCAGTGCTAGAGTTCAACAGGGCTGGAACACCGGGGAGCTGTTTTTT. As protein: CSARVQQGWNTGELFF.

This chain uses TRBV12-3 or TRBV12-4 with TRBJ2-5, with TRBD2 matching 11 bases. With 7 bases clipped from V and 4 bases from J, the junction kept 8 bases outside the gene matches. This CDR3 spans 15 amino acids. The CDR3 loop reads CASTLGLAGGETQYF. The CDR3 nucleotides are TGTGCCAGCACCTTGGGTCTAGCGGGGGGAGAGACCCAGTACTTC.

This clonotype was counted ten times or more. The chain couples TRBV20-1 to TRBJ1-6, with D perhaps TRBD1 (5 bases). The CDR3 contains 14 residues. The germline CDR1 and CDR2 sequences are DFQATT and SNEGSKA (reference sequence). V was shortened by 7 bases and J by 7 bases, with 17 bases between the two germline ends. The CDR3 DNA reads TGCAGTGGGGGCCCCTCCCAAGGGAATTCACCCCTCCACTTT. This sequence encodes CSGGPSQGNSPLHF.

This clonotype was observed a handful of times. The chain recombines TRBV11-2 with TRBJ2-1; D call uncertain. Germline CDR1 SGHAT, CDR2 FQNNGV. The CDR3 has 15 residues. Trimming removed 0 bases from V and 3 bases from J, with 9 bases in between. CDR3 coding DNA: TGTGCCAGCAGCTTAGACGGTTTAAGCTACAATGAGCAGTTCTTC. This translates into CASSLDGLSYNEQFF. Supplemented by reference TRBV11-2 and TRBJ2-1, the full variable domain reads EAGVAQSPRYKIIEKRQSVAFWCNPISGHATLYWYQQILGQGPKLLIQFQNNGVVDDSQLPKDRFSAERLKGVDSTLKIQPAKLEDSAVYLCASSLDGLSYNEQFFGPGTRLTVL.

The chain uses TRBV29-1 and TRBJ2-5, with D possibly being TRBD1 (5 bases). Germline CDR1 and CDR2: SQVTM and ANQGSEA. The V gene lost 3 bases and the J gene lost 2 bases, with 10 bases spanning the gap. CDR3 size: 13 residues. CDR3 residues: CSVDQGGQETQYF. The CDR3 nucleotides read TGCAGCGTTGACCAGGGCGGACAAGAGACCCAGTACTTC.

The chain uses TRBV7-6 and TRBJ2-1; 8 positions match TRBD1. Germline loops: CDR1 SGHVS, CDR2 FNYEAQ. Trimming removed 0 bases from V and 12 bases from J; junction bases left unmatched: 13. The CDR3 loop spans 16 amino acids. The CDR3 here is CASSLAGAQGDRAQFF. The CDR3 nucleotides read TGTGCCAGCAGCTTAGCGGGGGCACAGGGGGACCGCGCGCAGTTCTTC.

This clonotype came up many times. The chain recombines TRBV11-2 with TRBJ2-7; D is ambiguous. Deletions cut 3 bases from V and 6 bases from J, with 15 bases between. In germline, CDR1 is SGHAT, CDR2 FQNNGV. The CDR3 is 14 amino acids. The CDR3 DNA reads TGTGCCAGCAGCTTTCTTTCCACATTGTCCGAGCAGTACTTC. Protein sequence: CASSFLSTLSEQYF.

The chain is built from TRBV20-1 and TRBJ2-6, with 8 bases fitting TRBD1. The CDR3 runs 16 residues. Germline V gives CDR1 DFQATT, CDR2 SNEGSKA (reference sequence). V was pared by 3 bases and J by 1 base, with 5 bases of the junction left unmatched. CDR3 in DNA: TGCAGTGCTAGGGGACAGGCGAAATCTGGGGCCAACGTCCTGACTTTC. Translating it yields CSARGQAKSGANVLTF.

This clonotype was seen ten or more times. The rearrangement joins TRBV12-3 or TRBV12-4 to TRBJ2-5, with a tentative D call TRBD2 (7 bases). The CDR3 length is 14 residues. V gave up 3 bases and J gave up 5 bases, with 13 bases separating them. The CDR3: CASSLWEGGETQYF. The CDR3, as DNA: TGTGCCAGCAGTTTGTGGGAGGGGGGTGAGACCCAGTACTTC.

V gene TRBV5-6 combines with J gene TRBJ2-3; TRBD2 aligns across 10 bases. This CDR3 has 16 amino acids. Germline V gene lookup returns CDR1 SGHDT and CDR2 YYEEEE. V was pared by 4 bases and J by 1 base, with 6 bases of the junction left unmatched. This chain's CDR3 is CASSGLAGAGTDTQYF. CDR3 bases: TGTGCCAGCAGCGGGCTAGCGGGAGCTGGCACAGATACGCAGTATTTT.

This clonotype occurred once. The CDR3 bases are TGTGCCAGCAGTTTGGAGGGGGGAGTCCAAGAGACCCAGTACTTC. It specifies CASSLEGGVQETQYF. V usage is TRBV12-3 or TRBV12-4 and J usage is TRBJ2-5; D possibly uses TRBD1 or TRBD2 (6 bases each). The CDR3 sequence is 15 residues long. Trimming stripped 3 bases from V and 1 base from J, with 12 bases between.

The DNA of the CDR3 is TGTGCCAGCAGTGAAATGGGGGAGCAGTACTTC. The encoded protein is CASSEMGEQYF. The chain joins TRBV25-1 to TRBJ2-7; D unresolved. Germline loops: CDR1 MGHDK, CDR2 SYGVNS. The length of the CDR3 is 11 residues. V was shortened by 2 bases and J by 7 bases, with 6 bases between the two germline ends.

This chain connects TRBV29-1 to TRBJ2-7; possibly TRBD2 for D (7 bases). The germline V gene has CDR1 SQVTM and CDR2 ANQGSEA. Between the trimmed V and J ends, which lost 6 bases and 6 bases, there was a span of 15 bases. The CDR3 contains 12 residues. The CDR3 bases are TGCAGCGTGGCCACAGGGAGGGGCGAGCAGTACTTC. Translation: CSVATGRGEQYF.

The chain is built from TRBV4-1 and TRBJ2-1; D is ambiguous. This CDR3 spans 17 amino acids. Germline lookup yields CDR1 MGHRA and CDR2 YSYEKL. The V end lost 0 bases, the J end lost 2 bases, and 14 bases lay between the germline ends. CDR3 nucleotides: TGCGCCAGCAGCCAAGATCCCCGGCGTGTGCCCTACAATGAGCAGTTCTTC. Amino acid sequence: CASSQDPRRVPYNEQFF.

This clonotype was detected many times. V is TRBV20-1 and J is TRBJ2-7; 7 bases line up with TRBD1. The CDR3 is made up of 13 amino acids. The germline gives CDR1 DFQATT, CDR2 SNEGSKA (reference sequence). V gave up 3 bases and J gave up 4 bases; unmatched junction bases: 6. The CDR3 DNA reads TGCAGTGCTAGGTCTACAGGGGCTTACGAGCAGTACTTC. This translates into CSARSTGAYEQYF.

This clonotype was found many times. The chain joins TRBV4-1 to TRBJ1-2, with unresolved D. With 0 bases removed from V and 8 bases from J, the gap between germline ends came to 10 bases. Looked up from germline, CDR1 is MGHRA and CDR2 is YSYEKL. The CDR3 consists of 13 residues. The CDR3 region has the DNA TGCGCCAGCAGCCAAGACGGGGTTGGAGGCTACACCTTC. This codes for CASSQDGVGGYTF.

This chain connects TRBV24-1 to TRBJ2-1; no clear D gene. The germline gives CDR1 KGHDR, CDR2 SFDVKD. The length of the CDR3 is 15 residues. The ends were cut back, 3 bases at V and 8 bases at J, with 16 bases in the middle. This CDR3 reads CATSDIKGNGDEQFF. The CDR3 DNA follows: TGTGCCACCAGTGATATAAAGGGTAATGGGGATGAGCAGTTCTTC.

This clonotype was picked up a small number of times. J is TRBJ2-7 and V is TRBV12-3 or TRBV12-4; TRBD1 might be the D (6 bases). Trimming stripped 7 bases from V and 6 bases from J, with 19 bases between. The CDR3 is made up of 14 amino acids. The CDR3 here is CASTVGHGPFEQYF. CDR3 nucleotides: TGTGCCAGCACCGTGGGACACGGACCCTTCGAGCAGTACTTC.